This TCR beta chain was sequenced during a study of early stage breast cancer tumors. For the study at large: Of some 17 invasive breast tumors, 11 to 12 were hormone receptor-positive, HER2-negative. Notes on the study in general: Blood repertoires resembled normal breast more than tumor. Tumors had approximately 2.5-fold higher T cell density than normal breast. Enriched TCRB sequences shared across patients were mostly commonly generated sequences.

Produced via immunoSEQ multiplex PCR; TCRdb's table is partial and in-frame only. Seen here are tens of thousands of clones, just under 75% observed once, and the top ten hold 4% to 5%. With regard to this clone: Its antigen is currently unknown.

The CDR3 is 16 residues long. The V and J ends lost 1 base and 3 bases respectively, with 13 bases between them. Germline CDR1 SEHNR, CDR2 FQNEAQ (reference sequence). Specimen: blood. V is TRBV7-9 and J is TRBJ1-5; D is perhaps TRBD1 (5 bases). This TCR came from a person aged 35-49 years with breast cancer. CDR3 loop: CASSLGVGTVNQPQHF. CDR3 bases: TGTGCCAGCAGCTTAGGGGTCGGGACCGTCAATCAGCCCCAGCATTTT.